The next 24 T cell receptor beta chains were all read from a single sample in a study of T cell repertoires in cytomegalovirus infection. TCRdb re-called the reads through MiXCR, storing one row per CDR3 protein. The sample contains around 310,000 distinct CDR3 sequences, 15% to 20% of which appear only once. Sequencing was performed on PBMCs. The source of these receptors is a human donor in good health (CMV status not recorded). Some clones in this sample may be carry-over from other donors' samples.

This clonotype has ten or more counts. V usage is TRBV6-5 and J usage is TRBJ2-1, with TRBD1 matching over 9 bases. The CDR3 sequence is 15 residues long. Germline CDR1 is MNHEY and CDR2 is SVGAGI. Trimming cost V 4 bases and J 7 bases; bases outside gene matches: 8. CDR3 amino acids: CASSFTGTGNNEQFF. CDR3 DNA sequence: TGTGCCAGCAGTTTTACCGGGACAGGGAATAATGAGCAGTTCTTC.

This chain uses TRBV18 with TRBJ2-3; TRBD1 might be the D (6 bases). The germline V and J ends were trimmed by 2 bases and 3 bases, with 12 bases remaining between them. The CDR3 has 15 residues. Germline V lookup: CDR1 KGHSH, CDR2 LQKENI. The DNA of the CDR3 is TGTGCCAGCTCACCAGGGGGCGGATTAACAGATACGCAGTATTTT. Translation: CASSPGGGLTDTQYF.

The chain is built from TRBV10-3 and TRBJ1-2; D remains unclear. The CDR3 runs to 16 residues. V lost 2 bases, J lost 5 bases, and 18 bases lay in between. The germline V gene encodes CDR1 ENHRY and CDR2 SYGVKD. The CDR3 is CAISEIRERLLYGYTF. The DNA of the CDR3 is TGTGCCATCAGTGAGATTAGGGAGAGATTACTGTATGGCTACACCTTC.

The sample holds many counts of this clonotype. The chain carries TRBV27 and TRBJ2-7; D not certain. Germline values: CDR1 MNHEY, CDR2 SMNVEV (reference sequence). The V and J ends lost 2 bases and 3 bases respectively, with 8 bases between them. This CDR3 is built from 13 residues. The CDR3 coding sequence is TGTGCCAGCAGTTTAGCAGTGTTCTACGAGCAGTACTTC. Translated: CASSLAVFYEQYF.

The chain is built from TRBV5-1 and TRBJ1-6; no firm D call. Between the trimmed V and J ends, which lost 2 bases and 7 bases, there was a span of 16 bases. Germline assignment: CDR1 SGHRS and CDR2 YFSETQ. CDR3 length equals 16 residues. The CDR3 is CASSFGESQRNSPLHF. For the CDR3, the DNA is TGCGCCAGCAGCTTTGGTGAAAGCCAACGGAATTCACCCCTCCACTTT.

The chain has TRBV20-1 and TRBJ2-7, with a possible D match to TRBD1 (6 bases). Germline V lookup: CDR1 DFQATT, CDR2 SNEGSKA (reference sequence). Between the trimmed V and J ends, which lost 3 bases and 4 bases, there was a span of 19 bases. This CDR3 spans 15 amino acids. Here the CDR3 reads CSASSGDRRIYEQYF. Here the CDR3 DNA reads TGCAGTGCTAGCTCTGGTGACAGGAGAATTTACGAGCAGTACTTC.

The chain links TRBV19 to TRBJ2-1, with D possibly matching TRBD2 (7 bases). Trimming cost V 3 bases and J 3 bases, with 12 bases left between them. Per germline, CDR1 LNHDA and CDR2 SQIVND (reference sequence). This CDR3 region has 15 residues. Here the CDR3 reads CASSIGGAIYNEQFF. In DNA form, the CDR3 reads TGTGCCAGTAGTATTGGGGGGGCGATCTACAATGAGCAGTTCTTC.

This clonotype was found many times. V usage is TRBV28 and J usage is TRBJ2-5, with 8 bases lining up with TRBD1. The CDR3 sequence is 16 residues long. Germline loops: CDR1 MDHEN, CDR2 SYDVKM. J lost 6 bases, V lost 2 bases, and 11 bases had no gene match. This CDR3 is CASSLPHSTGVKTQYF. CDR3 in DNA: TGTGCCAGCAGTTTACCACACTCGACAGGGGTAAAGACCCAGTACTTC.

The chain links TRBV15 to TRBJ2-2, with D tentatively TRBD2 (7 bases). The CDR3 is 17 residues long. The germline CDR1 and CDR2 sequences are LNHNV and YYDKDF (reference sequence). With 1 base removed from V and 0 bases from J, the gap between germline ends came to 12 bases. The CDR3 nucleotides read TGTGCCACCAGCAGAGGGCGGGGGCGGCCGAACACCGGGGAGCTGTTTTTT. It translates to CATSRGRGRPNTGELFF.

Concerning this clonotype: Possible read error: a much larger clone is one base away. This chain connects TRBV10-3 to TRBJ2-1, with 8 bases aligning to TRBD2. The V segment lost 4 bases and the J segment 5 bases; nucleotides outside the gene matches: 4. From germline, CDR1 is ENHRY and CDR2 SYGVKD. The CDR3 loop spans 14 amino acids. The CDR3 region is CAISVSGGHNEQFF. The CDR3 nucleotides are TGTGCCATCAGTGTCAGCGGGGGACACAATGAGCAGTTCTTC.

This clonotype was observed many times. The rearrangement uses TRBV7-8 and TRBJ1-5; tentatively, D is TRBD1 (5 bases). Trimming shortened V by 1 base and J by 10 bases, and 32 bases separated the two germline ends. CDR1 is SGHVS, CDR2 FQNEAQ, per germline. CDR3 length: 20 amino acids. The CDR3 DNA reads as TGTGCCAGCAGCTTAGGTTCCCAAATCAGCCCGGCCGATCGGGGCCTTCCCCAGCATTTT. This translates into CASSLGSQISPADRGLPQHF.

This clonotype was observed a few times. The gene calls are TRBV7-9 and TRBJ1-1, with D uncertain. Trimming cost V 6 bases and J 1 base, with 6 bases left between them. CDR1 is SEHNR and CDR2 is FQNEAQ in the germline V gene (reference sequence). There are 12 residues in the CDR3. The CDR3 DNA sequence: TGTGCCAGCAGGCGAGAGAACACTGAAGCTTTCTTT. Its translation: CASRRENTEAFF.

This clonotype was detected many times. The junction differs from germline at one of its ends, possibly a read error. J is TRBJ2-3 and V is TRBV7-7; a possible D gene is TRBD2 (5 bases). The germline CDR1 and CDR2 sequences are SSHAT and FNYEAQ (reference sequence). CDR3 length: 15 amino acids. In DNA, the CDR3 is TGTGCTAGCAGCTTACTAGGGCCTGGCACAGATACGCAGTATTTT. It specifies CASSLLGPGTDTQYF.

This clonotype was detected a few times. CDR3 sequence (DNA): TGTGCCAGTAGTATCGACAGGGAACTATACAATGAGCAGTTCTTC. Residues: CASSIDRELYNEQFF. The J gene is TRBJ2-1, the V gene TRBV19, with 7 bases identical to TRBD1. The CDR3 has 15 amino acids. CDR1 LNHDA and CDR2 SQIVND come from the germline V gene (reference sequence). The V gene end was trimmed by 3 bases and the J gene end by 4 bases; junction bases not matched to a gene: 6.

There are a few counts of this clonotype. The chain recombines TRBV29-1 with TRBJ2-5; 14 positions agree with TRBD2. The germline V gene has CDR1 SQVTM and CDR2 ANQGSEA. Trimming at V came to 6 bases and at J to 1 base, leaving 4 bases not matched to a gene. The CDR3 has 15 amino acids. DNA of the CDR3: TGCAGCGTATTGGGACTAGCGGGGGCCCAAGAGACCCAGTACTTC. Translating it yields CSVLGLAGAQETQYF.

V and J are TRBV12-3 or TRBV12-4 and TRBJ1-3; D call uncertain. The germline V and J ends were trimmed by 4 bases and 0 bases, with 4 bases remaining between them. CDR3 size: 13 residues. Here the CDR3 reads CASSSNSGNTIYF. In DNA, the CDR3 is TGTGCCAGCAGTTCAAACTCTGGAAACACCATATATTTT.

There are many counts of this clonotype. This chain links TRBV4-2 with TRBJ2-7, with D possibly called TRBD1 or TRBD2 (5 bases each). Germline V gene lookup returns CDR1 LGHNA and CDR2 YNFKEQ. CDR3 length: 17 residues. V lost 0 bases and J 0 bases, leaving 15 bases between the germline ends. CDR3 nucleotides: TGTGCCAGCAGCCAAGAGGTGGGGGTTAGGAGCTCCTACGAGCAGTACTTC. It translates to CASSQEVGVRSSYEQYF.

This clonotype was observed many times. The chain links TRBV28 to TRBJ2-7; 7 bases match TRBD1. CDR1 and CDR2 (germline): MDHEN, SYDVKM. This CDR3 contains 18 residues. V was clipped by 4 bases and J by 0 bases; unmatched bases: 15. CDR3: CASSYHSPETGYSYEQYF. The DNA of the CDR3 is TGTGCCAGCAGTTACCACTCCCCCGAGACAGGGTACTCCTACGAGCAGTACTTC.

V gene TRBV6-5 combines with J gene TRBJ1-3, with no clear D. Germline values: CDR1 MNHEY, CDR2 SVGAGI. CDR3 length: 15 residues. The germline V and J ends were trimmed by 6 bases and 0 bases, with 12 bases remaining between them. CDR3: CASRATVNSGNTIYF. In nucleotides, the CDR3 is TGTGCCAGCAGGGCTACGGTAAACTCTGGAAACACCATATATTTT.

The table lists this clonotype with a few counts. This sequence joins TRBV20-1 and TRBJ1-5; 7 nucleotides match TRBD1. The germline CDR1 and CDR2 sequences are DFQATT and SNEGSKA (reference sequence). V shed 3 bases, J shed 0 bases, and the junction held 5 bases outside the gene matches. The CDR3 runs to 15 residues. This CDR3 reads CSASLTGTSNQPQHF. In DNA, the CDR3 is TGCAGTGCTAGCCTGACAGGGACTAGCAATCAGCCCCAGCATTTT.

This clonotype was recorded many times. The V and J genes are TRBV14 and TRBJ2-1; 7 bases map to TRBD1. Per the germline V gene, CDR1 is SGHDN and CDR2 is FVKESK. V trimming: 4 bases; J trimming: 3 bases; junction bases outside the gene matches: 18. This CDR3 has 19 residues. CDR3 sequence (DNA): TGTGCCAGCAGCCGAACCAGATCCGGGACAGCCCCCTACTACAATGAGCAGTTCTTC. Its protein product is CASSRTRSGTAPYYNEQFF.

This chain connects TRBV20-1 to TRBJ1-1; the D gene is possibly TRBD1 (6 bases). The CDR3 extends over 12 amino acids. The germline gives CDR1 DFQATT, CDR2 SNEGSKA (reference sequence). Trimming shortened V by 6 bases and J by 4 bases, and 12 bases separated the two germline ends. The CDR3 DNA sequence: TGCAGTGCGGATACAGGGAGCACTGAAGCTTTCTTT. Translation gives CSADTGSTEAFF.

This clonotype was recorded at least ten times. For the CDR3, the DNA is TGTGCCAGCAGTTTCGTGGGGTCAGCAATAACGCAGTATTTT. Protein: CASSFVGSAITQYF. The chain employs TRBV28 and TRBJ2-3, with D unclear. There are 14 residues in the CDR3. V was cut by 3 bases and J by 9 bases, with 16 bases left in between. Germline values: CDR1 MDHEN, CDR2 SYDVKM.

This clonotype was seen repeatedly, ten times or more. The chain carries TRBV10-3 and TRBJ2-7; 9 bases line up with TRBD1. V lost 7 bases and J lost 6; bases outside the gene matches: 16. Germline values: CDR1 ENHRY, CDR2 SYGVKD. CDR3 length: 16 amino acids. The DNA for the CDR3 is TGTGCCATCACTCCCGGGACAGGGCATGGGGACGGCGAGCAGTACTTC. This encodes CAITPGTGHGDGEQYF.